These T cell receptor beta chains were read from a single sample in a study of CD8 T cells in Susac syndrome. TCRdb re-analysed the immunoSEQ multiplex PCR reads in MiXCR, keeping a single row per CDR3 protein. This sample has roughly 300,000 distinct CDR3 sequences; approximately 85% occur once, and the top ten carry over 0.1%. The sample comprised CD8+ T cells from PBMCs. Receptor source: a human donor with multiple sclerosis. CDR3s include the opening cysteine and the closing phenylalanine or tryptophan. A D gene is named only where the DNA matches it firmly.

TRBD2	TRBJ2-1	TRBV9	CASSTRTSGGGDEQFF
TRBD1	TRBJ2-1	TRBV2	CASIGGRGKEQFF
-	TRBJ2-6	TRBV2	CAIIRTVGPSGANVLTF
-	TRBJ2-1	TRBV19	CASSIRGYNEQFF
-	TRBJ2-5	TRBV30	CAWSVLAAETQYF
-	TRBJ1-4	TRBV20-1	CSARDKDSEGEKLFF
TRBD2	TRBJ2-5	TRBV30	CAKRSGSLETQYF
TRBD1	TRBJ2-5	TRBV5-6	CASFRGGYQETQYF
-	TRBJ2-1	TRBV27	CASSLLASTGAEQFF
-	TRBJ2-2	TRBV20-1	CSARKETLRAGELFF
TRBD2	TRBJ2-3	TRBV12-3/TRBV12-4	CASRATSGRTDTQYF
TRBD2	TRBJ2-3	TRBV19	CASSSTSGNTDTQYF
TRBD2	TRBJ2-3	TRBV27	CASSLLGGRSQADTQYF
TRBD2	TRBJ2-1	TRBV7-3	CASSLTAGVSNEQFF
-	TRBJ1-3	TRBV5-1	CASSDDGYSGNTIYF
TRBD1	TRBJ1-1	TRBV6-5	CASSYSITAGTGARSTEAFF
-	TRBJ1-2	TRBV27	CASSSAGSNYGYTF
-	TRBJ2-3	TRBV2	CASDSAGMGSGTDTQYF
TRBD1	TRBJ2-5	TRBV5-4	CASSSGQAKETQYF